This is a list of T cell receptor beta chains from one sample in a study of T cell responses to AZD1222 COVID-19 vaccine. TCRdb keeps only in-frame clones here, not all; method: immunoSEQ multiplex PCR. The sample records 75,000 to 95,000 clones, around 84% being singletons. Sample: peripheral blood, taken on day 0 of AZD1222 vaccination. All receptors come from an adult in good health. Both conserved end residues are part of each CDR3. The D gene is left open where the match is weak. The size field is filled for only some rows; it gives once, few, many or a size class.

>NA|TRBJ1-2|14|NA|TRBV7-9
TGTGCCAGCAGCAAAAGGGACCGGTCCGTGAGCTACACCTTC
CASSKRDRSVSYTF
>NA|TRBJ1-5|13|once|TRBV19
TGTGCCAGTAGTTCCGGAGGCATCCAGCCCCAGCATTTT
CASSSGGIQPQHF
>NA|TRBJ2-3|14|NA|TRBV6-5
TGTGCCAGCACCTACGGGGACGGGACAGATACGCAGTATTTT
CASTYGDGTDTQYF
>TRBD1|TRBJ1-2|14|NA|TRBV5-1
TGCGCCAGCAGCTTGGGACAGGGCAGCTATGGCTACACCTTC
CASSLGQGSYGYTF
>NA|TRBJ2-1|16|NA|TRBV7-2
TGTGCCAGCAGCTTAAGGAGGTGGGGATCCTACAATGAGCAGTTCTTC
CASSLRRWGSYNEQFF
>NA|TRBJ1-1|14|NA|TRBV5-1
TGCGCCAGCAGCTTTGGTGGGACTGTGGCTGAAGCTTTCTTT
CASSFGGTVAEAFF
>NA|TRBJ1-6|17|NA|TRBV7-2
TGTGCCAGCAGGATCGGACTTCCTCCTCCCTATAATTCACCCCTCCACTTT
CASRIGLPPPYNSPLHF
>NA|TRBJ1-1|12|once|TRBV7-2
TGTGCCAGCAGCCAGGGTTTTGGTGCCGCTTTCTTT
CASSQGFGAAFF
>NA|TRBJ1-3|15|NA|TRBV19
TGTGCTTCCCGGGGCGGTGAAGACTCTGGAAACACCATATATTTT
CASRGGEDSGNTIYF
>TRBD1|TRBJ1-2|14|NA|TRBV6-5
TGTGCCAGCAGCCGGGACAGGTCGGGCTATGGCTACACCTTC
CASSRDRSGYGYTF
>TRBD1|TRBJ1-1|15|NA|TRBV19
TGTGCCAGTATCCGGGACAGGACTAGGGGCACTGAAGCTTTCTTT
CASIRDRTRGTEAFF